This T cell receptor (beta chain) was identified in a study of blood T cells in healthy people across ages. At least ten counts were recorded for this clonotype. With a J-beta primer mix and a sample-barcoded 5' primer, a second PCR ran about 7 to 12 cycles. Using its own MiXCR run on the 5' RACE reads, TCRdb lists one record per CDR3 protein. The table records about 930,000 distinct CDR3 sequences, approximately 32% of them present only once. Peripheral blood samples of approximately 10 milliliters were drawn from each donor. The data were also submitted as part of a second study, on T cells of mothers and their children. As that study records: Six or seven children and their three healthy Caucasian mothers were the donors. Mother-child pairs who were related displayed a slightly higher overlap than unrelated pairs, a difference that was non-significant.

The sample taken for sequencing was blood. The clonotype comes from a middle-aged woman in good health.

Here the CDR3 reads CASSSKEGYEQYF. The CDR3, as DNA: TGTGCCAGCAGCTCCAAGGAGGGCTACGAGCAGTACTTC. V gene TRBV7-9 combines with J gene TRBJ2-7; TRBD2 might be the D (6 bases). The germline gives CDR1 SEHNR, CDR2 FQNEAQ (reference sequence). The CDR3 is made up of 13 amino acids. Trimming cost V 4 bases and J 3 bases, with 10 bases left between them.